Given below is one T cell receptor beta chain in context. The antigen remains unidentified. Trimming at V came to 3 bases and at J to 0 bases, leaving 1 base not matched to a gene. Germline CDR1 KGHSH, CDR2 LQKENI. The CDR3 loop spans 14 amino acids. The study ran its PCR with 60 Vbeta and 13 Jbeta primers. Produced via immunoSEQ multiplex PCR; TCRdb's table is partial and in-frame only. The sample lists about 130,000 clones, over 60% occurring once. This entry is derived from a study of cytomegalovirus exposure and HLA in healthy donors. Findings and limits, study-wide: Rates of TCR association differed by HLA locus in a later analysis, with DRB1 highest and HLA-C lowest. Researchers reported in a later analysis that common viral pathogens appeared linked to several top clusters. In vitro assays verified that three CMV-associated chains recognized CMV antigens specifically.

This rearrangement joins TRBV18 to TRBJ1-1; 7 bases align to TRBD1. Sequenced material: PBMCs. The sequence derives from a man aged 18 to 29 in good health and CMV-seronegative. CDR3 residues: CASSPTGMNTEAFF. CDR3 in DNA: TGTGCCAGCTCACCGACAGGGATGAACACTGAAGCTTTCTTT.